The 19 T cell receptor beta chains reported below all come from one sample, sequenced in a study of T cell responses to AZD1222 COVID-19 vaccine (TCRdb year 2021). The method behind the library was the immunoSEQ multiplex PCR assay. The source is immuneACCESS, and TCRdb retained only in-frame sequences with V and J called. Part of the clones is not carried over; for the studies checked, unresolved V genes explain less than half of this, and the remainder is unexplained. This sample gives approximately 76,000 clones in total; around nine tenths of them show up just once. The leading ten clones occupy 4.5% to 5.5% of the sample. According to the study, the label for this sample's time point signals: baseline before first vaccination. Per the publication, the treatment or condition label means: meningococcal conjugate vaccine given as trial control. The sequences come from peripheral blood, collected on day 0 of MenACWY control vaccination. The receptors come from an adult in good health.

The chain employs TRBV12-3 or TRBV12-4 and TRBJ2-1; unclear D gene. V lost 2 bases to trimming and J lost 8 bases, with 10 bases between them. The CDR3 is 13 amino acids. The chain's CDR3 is CASSLRRLYEQFF. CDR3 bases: TGTGCCAGCAGTTTACGTCGGTTGTATGAGCAGTTCTTC.

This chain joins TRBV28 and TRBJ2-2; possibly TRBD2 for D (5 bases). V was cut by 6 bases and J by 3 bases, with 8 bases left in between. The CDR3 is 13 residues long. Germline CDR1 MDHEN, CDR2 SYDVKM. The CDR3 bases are TGTGCCAGCAGCCGACTATACACCGGGGAGCTGTTTTTT. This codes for CASSRLYTGELFF.

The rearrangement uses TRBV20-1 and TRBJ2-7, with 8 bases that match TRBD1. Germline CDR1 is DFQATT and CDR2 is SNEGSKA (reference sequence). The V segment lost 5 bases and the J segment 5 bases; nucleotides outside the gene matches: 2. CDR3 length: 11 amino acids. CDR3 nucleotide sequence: TGCAGTGCTGGACAGGGTAACGAGCAGTACTTC. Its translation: CSAGQGNEQYF.

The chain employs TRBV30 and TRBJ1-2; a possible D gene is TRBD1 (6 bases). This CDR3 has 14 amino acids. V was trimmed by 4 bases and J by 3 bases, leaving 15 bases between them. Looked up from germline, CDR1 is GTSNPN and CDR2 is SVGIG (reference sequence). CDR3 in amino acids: CAWNQPGQHYGYTF. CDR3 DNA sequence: TGTGCCTGGAATCAACCGGGACAACACTATGGCTACACCTTC. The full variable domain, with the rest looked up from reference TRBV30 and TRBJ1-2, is SQTIHQWPATLVQPVGSPLSLECTVEGTSNPNLYWYRQAAGRGLQLLFYSVGIGQISSEVPQNLSASRPQDRQFILSSKKLLLSDSGFYLCAWNQPGQHYGYTFGSGTRLTVV.

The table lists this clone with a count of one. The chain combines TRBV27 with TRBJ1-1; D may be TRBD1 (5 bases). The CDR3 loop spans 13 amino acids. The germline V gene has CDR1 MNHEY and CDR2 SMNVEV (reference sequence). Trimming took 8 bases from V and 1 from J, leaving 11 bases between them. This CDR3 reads CASSRGENTEAFF. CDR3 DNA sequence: TGTGCCAGCTCCCGGGGGGAGAACACTGAAGCTTTCTTT.

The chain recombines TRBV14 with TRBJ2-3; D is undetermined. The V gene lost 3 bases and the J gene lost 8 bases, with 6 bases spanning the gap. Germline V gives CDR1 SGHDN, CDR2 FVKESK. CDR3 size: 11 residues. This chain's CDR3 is CASSQGFTQYF. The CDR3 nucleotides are TGTGCCAGCAGCCAGGGGTTTACGCAGTATTTT.

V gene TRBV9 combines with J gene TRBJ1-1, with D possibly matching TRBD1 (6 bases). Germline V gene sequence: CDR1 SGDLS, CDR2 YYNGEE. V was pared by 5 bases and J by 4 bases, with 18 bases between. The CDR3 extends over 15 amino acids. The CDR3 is CASRPNQGGGTEAFF. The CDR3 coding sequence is TGTGCCAGCAGACCCAATCAGGGAGGGGGCACTGAAGCTTTCTTT.

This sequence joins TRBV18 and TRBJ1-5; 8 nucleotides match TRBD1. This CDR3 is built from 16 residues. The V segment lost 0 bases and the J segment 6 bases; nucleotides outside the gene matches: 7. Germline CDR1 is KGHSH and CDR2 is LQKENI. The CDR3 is CASSPPPGQGTQPQHF. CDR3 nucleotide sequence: TGTGCCAGCTCACCACCCCCCGGACAGGGAACTCAGCCCCAGCATTTT.

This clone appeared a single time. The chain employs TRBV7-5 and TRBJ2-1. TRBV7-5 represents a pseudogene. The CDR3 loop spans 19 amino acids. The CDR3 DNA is TGTGCCAGAAGCTGCTCCCGGGCCAGCTCGATAGAGCCCTACAATGAGCAGTTCTTC. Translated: CARSCSRASSIEPYNEQFF.

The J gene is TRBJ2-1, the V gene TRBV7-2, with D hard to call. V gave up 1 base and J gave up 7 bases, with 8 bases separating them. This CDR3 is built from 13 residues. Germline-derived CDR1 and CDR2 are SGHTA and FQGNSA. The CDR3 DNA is TGTGCCAGCAGCTTAGACCTAGTAAATGAGCAGTTCTTC. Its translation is CASSLDLVNEQFF.

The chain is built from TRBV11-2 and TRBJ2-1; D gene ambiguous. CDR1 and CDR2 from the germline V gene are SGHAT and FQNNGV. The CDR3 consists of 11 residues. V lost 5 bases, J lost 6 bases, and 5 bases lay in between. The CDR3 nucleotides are TGTGCCAGCAGCCCCCGCAATGAGCAGTTCTTC. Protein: CASSPRNEQFF.

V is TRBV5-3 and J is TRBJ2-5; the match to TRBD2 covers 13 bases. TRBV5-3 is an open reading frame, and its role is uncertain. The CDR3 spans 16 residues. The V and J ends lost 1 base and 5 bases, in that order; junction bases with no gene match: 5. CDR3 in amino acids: CARSLRGLAGLETQYF. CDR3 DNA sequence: TGTGCCAGAAGCTTGAGGGGACTAGCGGGGTTGGAGACCCAGTACTTC.

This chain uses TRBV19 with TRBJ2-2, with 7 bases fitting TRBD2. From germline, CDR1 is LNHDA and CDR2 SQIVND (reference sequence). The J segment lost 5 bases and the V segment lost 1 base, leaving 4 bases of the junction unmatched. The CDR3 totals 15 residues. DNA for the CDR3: TGTGCCAGTAGTATAGTGGCGGGAGAAACCGGGGAGCTGTTTTTT. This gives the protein CASSIVAGETGELFF.

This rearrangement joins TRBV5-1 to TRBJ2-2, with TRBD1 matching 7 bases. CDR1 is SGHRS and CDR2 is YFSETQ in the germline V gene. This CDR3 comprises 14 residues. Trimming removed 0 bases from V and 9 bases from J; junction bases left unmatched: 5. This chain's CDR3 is CASSLGQGRRELFF. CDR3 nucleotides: TGCGCCAGCAGCTTGGGACAGGGTCGCCGGGAGCTGTTTTTT.

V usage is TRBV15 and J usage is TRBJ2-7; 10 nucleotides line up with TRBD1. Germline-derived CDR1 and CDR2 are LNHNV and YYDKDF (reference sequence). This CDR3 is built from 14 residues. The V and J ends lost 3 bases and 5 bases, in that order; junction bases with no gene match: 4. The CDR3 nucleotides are TGTGCCACCAGCAGGGGACAGGGGAGCGACGAGCAGTACTTC. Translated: CATSRGQGSDEQYF.

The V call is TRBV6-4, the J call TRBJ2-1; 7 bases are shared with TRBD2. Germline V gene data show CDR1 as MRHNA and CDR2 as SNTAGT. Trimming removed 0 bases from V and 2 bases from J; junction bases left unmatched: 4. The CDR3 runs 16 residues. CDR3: CASSDSGEGPYNEQFF. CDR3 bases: TGTGCCAGCAGTGACTCAGGGGAGGGCCCCTACAATGAGCAGTTCTTC.

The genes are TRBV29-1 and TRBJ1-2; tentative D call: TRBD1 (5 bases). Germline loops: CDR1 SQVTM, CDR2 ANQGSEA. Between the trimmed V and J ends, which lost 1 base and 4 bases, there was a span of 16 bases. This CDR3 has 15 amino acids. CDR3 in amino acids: CSVEAWGDRAYGYTF. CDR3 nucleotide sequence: TGCAGCGTTGAAGCCTGGGGCGACCGAGCCTATGGCTACACCTTC. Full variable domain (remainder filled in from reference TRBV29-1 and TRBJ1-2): SAVISQKPSRDICQRGTSLTIQCQVDSQVTMMFWYRQQPGQSLTLIATANQGSEATYESGFVIDKFPISRPNLTFSTLTVSNMSPEDSSIYLCSVEAWGDRAYGYTFGSGTRLTVV.

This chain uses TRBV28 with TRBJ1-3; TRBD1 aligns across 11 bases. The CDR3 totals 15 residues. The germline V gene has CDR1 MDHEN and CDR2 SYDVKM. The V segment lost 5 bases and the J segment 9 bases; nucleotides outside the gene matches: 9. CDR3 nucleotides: TGTGCCAGCAGTACGAGGACAGGGGGCGCGGTCACCATATATTTT. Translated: CASSTRTGGAVTIYF.

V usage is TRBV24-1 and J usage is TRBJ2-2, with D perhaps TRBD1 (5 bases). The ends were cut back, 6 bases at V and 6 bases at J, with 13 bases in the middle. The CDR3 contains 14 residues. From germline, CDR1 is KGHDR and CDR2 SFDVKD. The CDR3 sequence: CATSLGAIAGELFF. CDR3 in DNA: TGTGCCACCAGTTTAGGGGCTATTGCCGGGGAGCTGTTTTTT.